This TCR beta chain was profiled in a study of cytomegalovirus exposure and HLA in healthy donors. On the study more broadly: Among over 350 genotyped donors, around 77% fell in the Caucasian-associated ancestry cluster.

CDR3 length equals 12 residues. V shed 4 bases and J shed 3 bases, with 7 bases lying between them. Germline V gene sequence: CDR1 SGHVS, CDR2 FQNEAQ. The study's findings and limits: Presence/absence analyses treated sequencing depth as roughly uniform across donors. HLA allele associations emerged for fewer than 20,000 TCR beta sequences in a later analysis, at 0.05 false discovery rate.

The primer mix had 60 Vbeta and 13 Jbeta primers. Profiling relied on immunoSEQ multiplex PCR, and the TCRdb table lists in-frame clones only, not all of them. The sample table includes roughly 80,000 clones. Details on this clone: The antigen remains unidentified.

The receptor's source is a woman in her twenties or thirties in good health and CMV-seronegative. The V gene is TRBV7-8, the J gene TRBJ2-7; maybe TRBD1 (5 bases). The sample taken for sequencing was PBMCs. CDR3 residues: CASSSTDYEQYF. As DNA, the CDR3 is TGTGCCAGCAGCTCGACAGACTACGAGCAGTACTTC.